Below are 7 T cell receptor beta chains sequenced from a single sample in a study of blood T cell repertoires in COVID-19. The repertoire was sequenced with immunoSEQ multiplex PCR; TCRdb's copy has only in-frame clones and lacks some. The data show about 260,000 clones, approximately 80% seen once. The sample was peripheral blood. The source is a man aged 60-69 years with acute or convalescent COVID-19.

This rearrangement joins TRBV5-1 to TRBJ2-3, with D tentatively TRBD2 (5 bases). Germline V gene sequence: CDR1 SGHRS, CDR2 YFSETQ. This CDR3 contains 14 residues. Trimming pared 6 bases from V and 1 base from J, leaving 12 bases between. CDR3 sequence (DNA): TGCGCCAGCAACCCCGTCGGGGGCACAGATACGCAGTATTTT. Residues: CASNPVGGTDTQYF.

This chain uses TRBV5-1 with TRBJ1-4, with 9 bases aligning to TRBD1. The CDR3 has 14 amino acids. The germline V gene has CDR1 SGHRS and CDR2 YFSETQ. V lost 4 bases to trimming and J lost 8 bases; unmatched junction nucleotides: 6. CDR3: CASSDGTGPEKLFF. The CDR3 DNA reads TGCGCCAGCAGCGACGGGACAGGGCCCGAAAAACTGTTTTTT.

This rearrangement joins TRBV10-3 to TRBJ1-6; D is unresolved. Germline V gene lookup returns CDR1 ENHRY and CDR2 SYGVKD. The CDR3 has 14 residues. Trimming took off 3 bases at V and 10 bases at J, with 13 bases between the two ends. CDR3 sequence reads: CAISDRITGSPLHF. The CDR3 nucleotides are TGTGCCATCAGTGACCGGATTACGGGGTCACCCCTCCACTTT.

The chain uses TRBV18 and TRBJ2-2; D perhaps matches TRBD2 (5 bases). Per the germline V gene, CDR1 is KGHSH and CDR2 is LQKENI. This CDR3 has 14 amino acids. Trimming cost V 0 bases and J 7 bases, with 9 bases left between them. The CDR3 loop is CASSPPTGSGELFF. In DNA, the CDR3 is TGTGCCAGCTCACCACCGACGGGAAGCGGGGAGCTGTTTTTT.

This clone has just a few counts. The chain links TRBV2 to TRBJ1-4, with D unclear. V was clipped by 8 bases and J by 8 bases, with 12 bases between them. The CDR3 is made up of 12 amino acids. CDR1 is SNHLY and CDR2 is FYNNEI in the germline V gene. CDR3 sequence: CASGPWAEKLFF. The CDR3, as DNA: TGTGCCAGCGGTCCTTGGGCGGAAAAACTGTTTTTT. The full variable domain, its missing parts supplied by reference TRBV2 and TRBJ1-4, is EPEVTQTPSHQVTQMGQEVILRCVPISNHLYFYWYRQILGQKVEFLVSFYNNEISEKSEIFDDQFSVERPDGSNFTLKIRSTKLEDSAMYFCASGPWAEKLFFGSGTQLSVL.

The V and J genes are TRBV6-6 and TRBJ1-1; unclear D gene. Germline V gives CDR1 MNHNY, CDR2 SVGAGI (reference sequence). Between the trimmed V and J ends, which lost 0 bases and 10 bases, there was a span of 9 bases. The CDR3 length is 12 residues. CDR3 sequence (DNA): TGTGCCAGCAGTTACTCTACAGCTGTAGCTTTCTTT. Translated, it gives CASSYSTAVAFF.

The rearrangement links TRBV10-3 to TRBJ1-2, with TRBD1 matching 7 bases. V was pared by 9 bases and J by 4 bases, with 11 bases of the junction left unmatched. The length of the CDR3 is 14 residues. Germline V CDR1 and CDR2: ENHRY, SYGVKD. CDR3 loop: CAILAIQGPYGYTF. The CDR3 nucleotides read TGTGCCATTCTCGCCATACAGGGGCCCTATGGCTACACCTTC.